A selection of T cell receptor beta chains follows, all from one sample in a study of T-cell memory formation after mild COVID-19. TCRdb passed the 5' RACE reads through MiXCR, listing each CDR3 protein once. Altogether 45,000 to 50,000 distinct CDR3 sequences are present, about 7% being singletons, with the ten largest covering roughly 1.5%. Sequenced input: PBMCs or a T cell subset sorted from them (not recorded which). These receptors were obtained from a man between 18 and 35 years old who had mild COVID-19 (a few samples of this study predate the infection). Cell type and time point are not known. The CDR3 runs from the conserved cysteine through the conserved F or W. A D gene is named only where the DNA matches it firmly. Rows give clone size only sometimes, using once, few, many, or a class for an expanded clone.

J,V,D,size,DNA,CDR3
TRBJ2-5,TRBV12-3/TRBV12-4,TRBD2,medium-sized,TGTGCCAGCAGTTTGATGAGCGGGGGCCAAGAGACCCAGTACTTC,CASSLMSGGQETQYF
TRBJ2-7,TRBV7-2,.,.,TGTGCCAGCAGCTCCGCTCGGGGTGAGCAGTACTTC,CASSSARGEQYF
TRBJ2-3,TRBV15,TRBD2,few,TGTGCCACCAGCAGAGATCCCCCGCAGCGGGGGGCGGCAGATACGCAGTATTTT,CATSRDPPQRGAADTQYF
TRBJ2-1,TRBV15,.,many,TGTGCCACCAGCAGGCCCCTCTCACGGGGACTGGACAATGAGCAGTTCTTC,CATSRPLSRGLDNEQFF
TRBJ1-3,TRBV2,.,few,TGTGCCAGCAGGTACCGACTAGTACGAACCTCTGGAAACACCATATATTTT,CASRYRLVRTSGNTIYF
TRBJ1-1,TRBV4-2,.,few,TGTGCCAGCAGCCAATGGGGGCTGGGCGCTGAAGCTTTCTTT,CASSQWGLGAEAFF
TRBJ2-1,TRBV10-3,TRBD2,many,TGTGCCATCAGGCTTAGCGGGGGGGACAATGAGCAGTTCTTC,CAIRLSGGDNEQFF
TRBJ2-3,TRBV24-1,.,few,TGTGCCACCAGTGAGCGATCGCGGGGAATCGAGGGGACTCCTAGCACAGATACGCAGTATTTT,CATSERSRGIEGTPSTDTQYF
TRBJ1-1,TRBV18,.,.,TGTGCCAGCCGTACTGATAGAACGAACACTGAAGCTTTCTTT,CASRTDRTNTEAFF
TRBJ1-2,TRBV20-1,.,few,TGCAGTGCTAGAGATTTCGGCATCTATGGCTACACCTTC,CSARDFGIYGYTF
TRBJ2-5,TRBV27,.,.,TGTGCCAGCAGTTCCCGGACAGAAGAGACCCAGTACTTC,CASSSRTEETQYF
TRBJ2-1,TRBV4-2,.,.,TGTGCCAGCAGCCAAGGAAGTCTAGCGACCTACAATGAGCAGTTCTTC,CASSQGSLATYNEQFF
TRBJ2-3,TRBV7-2,TRBD2,many,TGTGCCAGCAGCTTCTCGGGACTAGCGGCAGATACGCAGTATTTT,CASSFSGLAADTQYF
TRBJ1-6,TRBV3-1,.,.,TGTGCCAGCAGCCAAGTTGCAGGGGATTCACCCCTCCACTTT,CASSQVAGDSPLHF
TRBJ2-3,TRBV20-1,TRBD2,many,TGCAGTGCTAGGCGGGGGGGAGATACGCAGTATTTT,CSARRGGDTQYF
TRBJ2-5,TRBV4-1,.,few,TGCGCCAGCAGCCAAGGGACCGGGGGAAGCCAAGAGACCCAGTACTTC,CASSQGTGGSQETQYF
TRBJ2-5,TRBV9,TRBD1,few,TGTGCCAGCAGCGGGACAGGGGGACTTGGAGAGACCCAGTACTTC,CASSGTGGLGETQYF
TRBJ2-6,TRBV12-3/TRBV12-4,.,.,TGTGCCAGCCGGAGGTCGGCTGGGGCCAACGTCCTGACTTTC,CASRRSAGANVLTF
TRBJ1-1,TRBV5-1,.,.,TGCGCCAGCAGCTCCCAGTGGGCTGACACTGAAGCTTTCTTT,CASSSQWADTEAFF
TRBJ1-5,TRBV27,TRBD1,few,TGTGCCAGCAGGACAGGGGTTCAGCCCCAGCATTTT,CASRTGVQPQHF
TRBJ1-1,TRBV12-5,.,.,TGTGCTAGTGGTTCAGGGTACACTGAAGCTTTCTTT,CASGSGYTEAFF
TRBJ1-2,TRBV7-2,TRBD1,few,TGTGCCAGCAGCGCAAGTCGACACAGGGGAGACTATGGCTACACCTTC,CASSASRHRGDYGYTF
TRBJ2-1,TRBV5-1,TRBD1,.,TGCGCCAGCAGCTTGGGGGACAGAGATATATACAATGAGCAGTTCTTC,CASSLGDRDIYNEQFF
TRBJ1-5,TRBV7-8,TRBD1,.,TGTGCCAGCAGCTCTCGCCGCCACAGGGGAGGTAGCAATCAGCCCCAGCATTTT,CASSSRRHRGGSNQPQHF
TRBJ2-3,TRBV6-7,.,many,TGTGCCAGCAGAACAAGTCGGAACCTAAGCACAGATACGCAGTATTTT,CASRTSRNLSTDTQYF
TRBJ2-1,TRBV12-3/TRBV12-4,TRBD1,.,TGTGCCAGCAGCCTATACCTGACAGGGGTTAGGAATGAGCAGTTCTTC,CASSLYLTGVRNEQFF
TRBJ2-7,TRBV12-3/TRBV12-4,.,few,TGTGCCAGCAGGCCTGGGACGGGAGAGGGAGAGCAGTACTTC,CASRPGTGEGEQYF
TRBJ2-3,TRBV7-9,.,many,TGTGCCAGCAGCTTAGGTGCCGGGGGTCCCCTCCTCACAGATACGCAGTATTTT,CASSLGAGGPLLTDTQYF
TRBJ1-1,TRBV20-1,.,.,TGCAGTGCAACGGGGGGGCAGGGAGCTTTCTTT,CSATGGQGAFF
TRBJ1-1,TRBV6-5,.,few,TGTGCCAGCAGTTACTCGGGTGGGCTGCGCACTGAAGCTTTCTTT,CASSYSGGLRTEAFF
TRBJ2-7,TRBV7-3,.,.,TGTGCCAGCAGCTTAGGGGGGATTGGAGAGCAGTACTTC,CASSLGGIGEQYF
TRBJ2-7,TRBV12-3/TRBV12-4,.,few,TGTGCCAGCAGTCCGGGACGCCTGACTGCCTACGAGCAGTACTTC,CASSPGRLTAYEQYF
TRBJ2-7,TRBV7-9,TRBD2,.,TGTGCCAGCAGCCCCGGACTAGCGGGAGTGTACGAGCAGTACTTC,CASSPGLAGVYEQYF
TRBJ2-7,TRBV7-2,TRBD2,few,TGTGCCAGCAGCTCCACCTTCGGACTAGCGGGGGTCGGGGAGCAGTACTTC,CASSSTFGLAGVGEQYF
TRBJ2-1,TRBV12-3/TRBV12-4,.,many,TGTGCCGCAGGCCTGGGGAATGAGCAGTTCTTC,CAAGLGNEQFF
TRBJ2-1,TRBV5-4,TRBD2,few,TGTGCCAGCAGCTCGGGACTAGGCCCAAATGAGCAGTTCTTC,CASSSGLGPNEQFF
TRBJ1-1,TRBV5-1,.,few,TGCGCCAGCAGCTTGTGGGGGAACACTGAAGCTTTCTTT,CASSLWGNTEAFF
TRBJ2-2,TRBV7-9,.,medium-sized,TGTGCCAGCAGGAAAAACCGAGACGGCGACACCGGGGAGCTGTTTTTT,CASRKNRDGDTGELFF
TRBJ2-3,TRBV9,.,few,TGTGCCAGCAGCGCCGCACGTACAGATACGCAGTATTTT,CASSAARTDTQYF
TRBJ1-1,TRBV29-1,TRBD1,many,TGCAGCGTTGGGGAACAGGGGGGATACACTGAAGCTTTCTTT,CSVGEQGGYTEAFF
TRBJ2-2,TRBV5-1,TRBD1,few,TGCGCCAGCACCCCCGGGACAGGGGCGTACGGGGAGCTGTTTTTT,CASTPGTGAYGELFF
TRBJ2-2,TRBV19,.,.,TGTGCCAGTAGCGTCGGGACGAACACCGGGGAGCTGTTTTTT,CASSVGTNTGELFF
TRBJ2-7,TRBV18,.,.,TGTGCCAGCTCACCAGGGGACACCTCCTACGAGCAGTACTTC,CASSPGDTSYEQYF
TRBJ1-4,TRBV7-2,.,many,TGTGCCAGCAGCCCCAGACCAACCCAGGGTGAAAAACTGTTTTTT,CASSPRPTQGEKLFF
TRBJ2-7,TRBV4-3,.,many,TGCGCCAGCAGCCAAGAGGCCAGGGCAAGCGAGCAGTACTTC,CASSQEARASEQYF
TRBJ2-7,TRBV3-1,TRBD2,few,TGTGCCAGCAGACCACTAGCGAGTTCGGCCGAGCAGTACTTC,CASRPLASSAEQYF
TRBJ1-1,TRBV4-2,TRBD1,.,TGTGCCAGCAGCCGGACCGGGACAGGGAAAACTGAAGCTTTCTTT,CASSRTGTGKTEAFF
TRBJ2-7,TRBV2,.,few,TGTGCCAGGCCGGGGTCCAGGGATTCCTACGAGCAGTACTTC,CARPGSRDSYEQYF
TRBJ2-2,TRBV5-1,.,many,TGCGCCAGCAGCTCCGTTGGACAAACTGGCGGGGAGCTGTTTTTT,CASSSVGQTGGELFF
TRBJ2-1,TRBV7-3,.,.,TGTGCCAGCAGCTTGGGGGCCTACGGTGAGCAGTTCTTC,CASSLGAYGEQFF